One and the same sample provided the 8 T cell receptor beta chains below, sequenced in a study of Ad26.COV2.S vaccination and SARS-CoV-2 variants (dated by TCRdb to the early 2020s). The method behind the library was the immunoSEQ multiplex PCR assay. TCRdb carries this immuneACCESS record with in-frame sequences only. Its versions omit some clonotypes, under half of them owing to an unresolved V gene in the studies checked, with the rest unexplained. This sample gives roughly 330,000 clones in total; almost 90% of them show up just once. In total, the top ten clones hold 5% to 6.5% of the sample. The treatment or condition label corresponds to: roughly 18 received Ad26.COV2.S at low or high dose, single or two shots; roughly 5 received placebo; per-sample allocation not given. For vaccine and placebo recipients, the sequenced repertoires came from samples collected on day 63 after the first injection.

The sequencing here drew on peripheral blood, taken in a trial of Ad26.COV2.S vaccine versus placebo. The receptors originated from a person aged 18-65 years who received the Ad26.COV2.S COVID-19 vaccine or a placebo.

This sequence joins TRBV6-1 and TRBJ1-6; 7 bases line up with TRBD1. The CDR3 consists of 18 residues. CDR1 is MNHNS, CDR2 SASEGT, per germline. V was clipped by 4 bases and J by 7 bases; unmatched bases: 16. CDR3 sequence (DNA): TGTGCCAGCAGTGGGGGGACAGCGCTTGGTAGATTCAATTCACCCCTCCACTTT. Amino acid sequence: CASSGGTALGRFNSPLHF.

This chain connects TRBV4-3 to TRBJ2-5; 8 positions match TRBD2. Germline V CDR1 and CDR2: LGHNA, YSLEER. CDR3 length: 15 amino acids. The junction had 6 bases not matched to a gene; V was cut back by 1 base and J by 5 bases. CDR3: CASSQGPTSGETQYF. The CDR3 nucleotides are TGCGCCAGCAGCCAAGGTCCCACTAGCGGTGAGACCCAGTACTTC.

The J gene is TRBJ1-5, the V gene TRBV4-3; the D gene is possibly TRBD1 (5 bases). Trimming took 2 bases from V and 0 from J, leaving 20 bases between them. CDR1 and CDR2 from the germline V gene are LGHNA and YSLEER. This CDR3 spans 19 amino acids. DNA for the CDR3: TGCGCCAGCAGCCAAACTTTCCCCGATGGGGACTATAGCAATCAGCCCCAGCATTTT. Its protein product is CASSQTFPDGDYSNQPQHF.

The genes are TRBV5-5 and TRBJ2-7; D is undetermined. The V gene lost 0 bases and the J gene lost 6 bases, with 7 bases spanning the gap. Germline assignment: CDR1 SGHKS and CDR2 YYEKEE (reference sequence). The CDR3 is 12 residues long. The DNA for the CDR3 is TGTGCCAGCAGCTTGGGTCCAGTCGAGCAGTACTTC. Its protein is CASSLGPVEQYF.

The gene calls are TRBV7-9 and TRBJ2-1; D possibly matches TRBD1 or TRBD2 (5 bases each). The CDR3 is made up of 17 amino acids. Trimming pared 3 bases from V and 3 bases from J, leaving 18 bases between. Germline V gene data show CDR1 as SEHNR and CDR2 as FQNEAQ (reference sequence). CDR3 sequence (DNA): TGTGCCAGCAGCTTCCTCTCTCCCCGGGACGACTACAATGAGCAGTTCTTC. It encodes CASSFLSPRDDYNEQFF.

V and J are TRBV14 and TRBJ1-2, with 7 bases identical to TRBD1. Germline assignment: CDR1 SGHDN and CDR2 FVKESK. Trimming removed 4 bases from V and 2 bases from J; junction bases left unmatched: 1. This CDR3 region has 13 residues. Here the CDR3 reads CASSRDRNYGYTF. CDR3 sequence (DNA): TGTGCCAGCAGCCGGGACAGAAACTATGGCTACACCTTC. The full variable domain, with the rest looked up from reference TRBV14 and TRBJ1-2, is EAGVTQFPSHSVIEKGQTVTLRCDPISGHDNLYWYRRVMGKEIKFLLHFVKESKQDESGMPNNRFLAERTGGTYSTLKVQPAELEDSGVYFCASSRDRNYGYTFGSGTRLTVV.

This chain links TRBV3-1 (or the pseudogene TRBV3-2) with TRBJ2-7; D unresolved. Germline V gives CDR1 LGHDT, CDR2 YNNKEL (reference sequence). The V gene lost 4 bases and the J gene lost 5 bases, with 15 bases spanning the gap. CDR3 size: 14 residues. CDR3 DNA: TGTGCCAGCAGCCTAATCAATGCCCTCCACGAGCAGTACTTC. Its translation is CASSLINALHEQYF.

This rearrangement joins TRBV6-5 to TRBJ2-7, with 7 bases fitting TRBD2. Germline CDR1 is MNHEY and CDR2 is SVGAGI. The CDR3 has 14 residues. V was pared by 8 bases and J by 6 bases, with 13 bases of the junction left unmatched. The CDR3 sequence is CASRKGGARGEQYF. The CDR3 nucleotides are TGTGCCAGCCGAAAGGGAGGGGCCCGCGGCGAGCAGTACTTC.